The 18 T cell receptor beta chains presented below share a single source sample, sequenced in a study of beta chain features in type 1 diabetes. Broader study findings: Moderate but significant shortening of TCRB CDR3s was recorded in all four CD4+ subsets from Type 1 diabetes patients.

Sequencing targeted expressed TCRB transcripts, as all isolated RNA had been reverse transcribed. Only in-frame clones appear in the TCRdb table, and some are missing; sequencing was by immunoSEQ multiplex PCR. Among about 150,000 clones listed, over 6% were seen once. Their target antigens are unknown. Source material: central memory CD4+ T cells from blood. These receptors were taken from a man aged 18 to 29 with type 1 diabetes.

The chain employs TRBV27 and TRBJ2-1; 10 nucleotides align to TRBD2. Per germline, CDR1 MNHEY and CDR2 SMNVEV (reference sequence). This CDR3 contains 17 residues. V was pared by 0 bases and J by 7 bases, with 9 bases of the junction left unmatched. The DNA of the CDR3 is TGTGCCAGCAGTTTATCGGGGGCACCGGGACTAGCGAATGAGCAGTTCTTC. Protein: CASSLSGAPGLANEQFF.

Regarding this clone: The same CDR3 also results from other DNA sequences found in this sample. The V call is TRBV5-1, the J call TRBJ2-3; 8 bases agree with TRBD1. CDR3 size: 14 residues. Looked up from germline, CDR1 is SGHRS and CDR2 is YFSETQ. Trimming took 4 bases from V and 5 from J; bases not matched to a gene: 6. CDR3 residues: CASSPRTGRDTQYF. In DNA form, the CDR3 reads TGCGCCAGCAGCCCCAGGACAGGGCGAGATACGCAGTATTTT. The full variable domain, its missing parts supplied by reference TRBV5-1 and TRBJ2-3, is KAGVTQTPRYLIKTRGQQVTLSCSPISGHRSVSWYQQTPGQGLQFLFEYFSETQRNKGNFPGRFSGRQFSNSRSEMNVSTLELGDSALYLCASSPRTGRDTQYFGPGTRLTVL.

The chain uses TRBV21-1 and TRBJ1-1. TRBV21-1 is termed a pseudogene. The CDR3 contains 16 residues. The CDR3, as DNA: TGTGCCAGCAGCAAAGGGAGACCTCCGTCGGACACTGAAGCTTTCTTT. Amino acids: CASSKGRPPSDTEAFF.

The J gene is TRBJ2-1, the V gene TRBV5-4; the match to TRBD2 covers 11 bases. Looked up from germline, CDR1 is SGHNT and CDR2 is YYREEE (reference sequence). J lost 10 bases, V lost 5 bases, and 11 bases had no gene match. CDR3 size: 15 residues. In DNA form, the CDR3 reads TGTGCCAGCAGATTAACACTAGCGGGAGTTAAGGAGCAGTTCTTC. It is translated as CASRLTLAGVKEQFF.

This clone was observed a handful of times. Other DNA sequences in this sample translate to the same CDR3. The genes are TRBV25-1 and TRBJ1-1, with D unclear. The CDR3 is 13 residues long. V lost 4 bases, J lost 1 base, and 7 bases lay in between. Germline V gene lookup returns CDR1 MGHDK and CDR2 SYGVNS. The DNA of the CDR3 is TGTGCCAGCAGTGGGCAGGCGAACACTGAAGCTTTCTTT. It encodes CASSGQANTEAFF.

V gene TRBV27 combines with J gene TRBJ2-6, with D hard to call. Germline CDR1 is MNHEY and CDR2 is SMNVEV (reference sequence). The V end lost 6 bases, the J end lost 2 bases, and 14 bases lay between the germline ends. This CDR3 region has 16 residues. The CDR3 nucleotides are TGTGCCAGCAGCCTAGGCCGATCGGCTGGGGCCAACGTCCTGACTTTC. Translating it yields CASSLGRSAGANVLTF.

This clone showed up just a few times. V is TRBV5-1 and J is TRBJ1-6; 7 nucleotides match TRBD1. This CDR3 is 15 amino acids long. The V and J ends lost 2 bases and 8 bases, in that order; junction bases with no gene match: 7. Germline lookup yields CDR1 SGHRS and CDR2 YFSETQ. DNA of the CDR3: TGCGCCAGCAGCTTCCAGACAGGGAACGATTCACCCCTCCACTTT. This encodes CASSFQTGNDSPLHF.

The chain has TRBV2 and TRBJ2-3, with 7 bases that match TRBD2. Losses at the gene ends were 4 bases for V and 1 base for J; bases not matched to a gene: 2. CDR3 length equals 14 residues. Germline lookup yields CDR1 SNHLY and CDR2 FYNNEI. CDR3 sequence: CASSGLAGTDTQYF. In DNA, the CDR3 is TGTGCCAGCAGTGGCCTAGCGGGCACAGATACGCAGTATTTT.

This clone was found many times. Within the sample, other DNA sequences also encode this same CDR3. The chain combines TRBV7-2 with TRBJ2-2, with 13 bases aligning to TRBD2. V was pared by 5 bases and J by 1 base, with 4 bases of the junction left unmatched. CDR1 and CDR2 (germline): SGHTA, FQGNSA. The CDR3 loop spans 17 amino acids. The CDR3 loop reads CASSPWTSGGNTGELFF. Written as DNA, the CDR3 is TGTGCCAGCAGCCCCTGGACTAGCGGGGGGAACACCGGGGAGCTGTTTTTT.

This sequence joins TRBV14 and TRBJ2-3; TRBD2 aligns across 8 bases. CDR3 size: 15 residues. CDR1 SGHDN and CDR2 FVKESK come from the germline V gene. V trimming: 4 bases; J trimming: 6 bases; junction bases outside the gene matches: 9. This chain's CDR3 is CASSPFREGPDTQYF. In DNA form, the CDR3 reads TGTGCCAGCAGCCCCTTCCGGGAGGGCCCGGATACGCAGTATTTT. The variable domain in full, completed from reference TRBV14 and TRBJ2-3, reads EAGVTQFPSHSVIEKGQTVTLRCDPISGHDNLYWYRRVMGKEIKFLLHFVKESKQDESGMPNNRFLAERTGGTYSTLKVQPAELEDSGVYFCASSPFREGPDTQYFGPGTRLTVL.

This clone was seen more than once but under ten times. The V and J genes are TRBV7-2 and TRBJ2-7; TRBD2 might be the D (7 bases). V was clipped by 4 bases and J by 7 bases, with 17 bases between them. The CDR3 is 14 residues long. Germline lookup yields CDR1 SGHTA and CDR2 FQGNSA. The CDR3 sequence: CASSSPQGGREQYF. In nucleotides, the CDR3 is TGTGCCAGCAGCTCCCCACAGGGAGGGAGGGAGCAGTACTTC.

The chain links TRBV11-2 to TRBJ2-3; D may be TRBD1 (6 bases). The CDR3 sequence is 14 residues long. CDR1 is SGHAT and CDR2 is FQNNGV in the germline V gene. With 3 bases removed from V and 4 bases from J, the gap between germline ends came to 11 bases. The CDR3: CASSFPGAPDTQYF. CDR3 nucleotide sequence: TGTGCCAGCAGCTTCCCAGGGGCCCCAGATACGCAGTATTTT.

This clone was picked up a small number of times. The V and J genes are TRBV15 and TRBJ2-2, with a tentative D call TRBD1 (5 bases). The V gene's germline CDR1 is LNHNV and CDR2 YYDKDF (reference sequence). The V gene lost 1 base and the J gene lost 2 bases, with 11 bases spanning the gap. This CDR3 comprises 16 residues. As DNA, the CDR3 is TGTGCCACCAGCAGAGGAGCCCAGGGCAACACCGGGGAGCTGTTTTTT. It codes for CATSRGAQGNTGELFF. Full variable domain (rest looked up from reference TRBV15 and TRBJ2-2): DAMVIQNPRYQVTQFGKPVTLSCSQTLNHNVMYWYQQKSSQAPKLLFHYYDKDFNNEADTPDNFQSRRPNTSFCFLDIRSPGLGDTAMYLCATSRGAQGNTGELFFGEGSRLTVL.

Details on this clone: One junction end does not reproduce the germline sequence, and a read error may be involved. The chain recombines TRBV28 with TRBJ2-7, with 12 bases identical to TRBD2. The length of the CDR3 is 13 residues. Germline CDR1 MDHEN, CDR2 SYDVKM. CDR3 in amino acids: CASSLASGRALNF. CDR3 DNA: TGTGCCAGCAGTTTAGCTAGCGGGAGGGCTCTTAACTTC.

V is TRBV29-1 and J is TRBJ2-4; 9 nucleotides agree with TRBD2. V shed 5 bases and J 7 bases; nucleotides not matched to a gene: 6. In germline, CDR1 is SQVTM, CDR2 ANQGSEA. The CDR3 totals 13 residues. The CDR3 loop reads CSVPGLAKNIQYF. The CDR3 DNA reads TGCAGCGTTCCGGGACTAGCTAAGAACATTCAGTACTTC.

This clone was detected many times. The chain recombines TRBV7-7 with TRBJ2-2; D uncertain. This CDR3 spans 13 amino acids. Trimming pared 1 base from V and 4 bases from J, leaving 4 bases between. Germline V lookup: CDR1 SSHAT, CDR2 FNYEAQ (reference sequence). DNA for the CDR3: TGTGCCAGCAGCTTAGAACTCACCGGGGAGCTGTTTTTT. Translation: CASSLELTGELFF.

The table lists this clone with many counts. V usage is TRBV7-9 and J usage is TRBJ2-5; 8 nucleotides align to TRBD2. The CDR3 contains 15 residues. Germline V CDR1 and CDR2: SEHNR, FQNEAQ (reference sequence). With 1 base clipped from V and 5 bases from J, the junction kept 6 bases outside the gene matches. CDR3 sequence: CASSLGVSGAETQYF. CDR3 DNA: TGTGCCAGCAGCTTAGGAGTTAGCGGGGCTGAGACCCAGTACTTC. The full variable domain, its missing parts supplied by reference TRBV7-9 and TRBJ2-5, is DTGVSQNPRHKITKRGQNVTFRCDPISEHNRLYWYRQTLGQGPEFLTYFQNEAQLEKSRLLSDRFSAERPKGSFSTLEIQRTEQGDSAMYLCASSLGVSGAETQYFGPGTRLLVL.

This clone turned up a few times. V usage is TRBV18 and J usage is TRBJ1-1; possibly TRBD1 for D (5 bases). This CDR3 has 15 residues. The V end was cut by 1 base, the J end by 4 bases, with 13 bases between. Germline assignment: CDR1 KGHSH and CDR2 LQKENI. CDR3 nucleotide sequence: TGTGCCAGCTCACCACGGAGGGGTGAGGGCACTGAAGCTTTCTTT. Translated, it gives CASSPRRGEGTEAFF.